In this sample, the clone carrying this TCR beta chain turned up many times. Its cognate antigen is unknown. These data come from a study of read filtering for tumor transcriptome and immune sequencing. Study-wide context: Patients were about 17 male and 11 to 15 female, mean age approximately 70 years, range roughly 47 to 80. TCR-mapped reads were about 3.5 to 10.27 million with IR-seq versus roughly 75 to 1,300 with RNA-seq.

Findings of the study overall: RNA-seq captured clonotypes less deeply and reliably than IR-seq.

The CDR3 totals 15 residues. The germline V gene has CDR1 SGHDT and CDR2 YYEEEE. Trimming pared 0 bases from V and 6 bases from J, leaving 13 bases between. The library was built from about 0.4 ug RNA with molecular barcoded adaptors for alpha/delta and beta/gamma chains. TCRdb recomputed calls from the reads with MiXCR, one row per CDR3 protein. Of roughly 90,000 distinct CDR3 sequences in the sample, roughly 21% were seen once. At the time of active disease, bone marrow was collected from every patient. Sequenced material: a population of CD138-negative cells sorted from bone marrow. The chain has TRBV5-6 and TRBJ2-1; D is ambiguous. The TCR was taken from a donor at least 40 years old with multiple myeloma. The CDR3 reads CASSLGLLIGNEQFF. The CDR3, as DNA: TGTGCCAGCAGCTTGGGGCTTTTAATTGGCAATGAGCAGTTCTTC.